The clone carrying this T cell receptor (beta chain) was counted a single time. Its antigen remains unidentified. Produced via immunoSEQ multiplex PCR; TCRdb's table is partial and in-frame only. The sample lists about 130,000 clones; nearly 95% were seen once. The data belong to a study of T cell responses to AZD1222 COVID-19 vaccine. Across the whole study: Second-dose recipients at about 4 or about 12 weeks were treated as one pooled group.

Notes on the study in general: Breadth and depth of Spike-specific TCRs rose after two AZD1222 doses. Samples come after the peak T cell response, not at day 14. Mostly white British, mostly female donors; authors suggested clonal diversity may be underestimated.

The V gene lost 0 bases and the J gene lost 9 bases, with 7 bases spanning the gap. This CDR3 is 13 amino acids long. From germline, CDR1 is SGHRS and CDR2 YFSETQ. This receptor was taken from an adult in good health. The chain couples TRBV5-1 to TRBJ1-6; D is ambiguous. The sequenced sample was peripheral blood, obtained on day 0 of AZD1222 vaccination. Here the CDR3 DNA reads TGCGCCAGCAGCTTGGGCAGTCTTTCACCCCTCCACTTT. This codes for CASSLGSLSPLHF.